This T cell receptor beta chain was found in a study of blood T cell repertoires in COVID-19. Study at large: The United States, Italy and Spain were the sources of the acute and convalescent COVID-19 samples. Nucleic acid was either cDNA or gDNA, and it came from T cells, B-cell-depleted T cells, or PBMCs.

Only in-frame clones appear in the TCRdb table, and some are missing; sequencing was by immunoSEQ multiplex PCR. The repertoire holds approximately 92,000 clones, with about 85% as singletons. This CDR3 contains 15 residues. Looked up from germline, CDR1 is SGHRS and CDR2 is YFSETQ. V was pared by 2 bases and J by 0 bases, with 10 bases between. This chain uses TRBV5-1 with TRBJ2-3; D call uncertain. The TCR originated in a man between 45 and 60 years old with acute or convalescent COVID-19. Sequenced sample: peripheral blood. CDR3 loop: CASSLSLYSTDTQYF. The CDR3 bases are TGCGCCAGCAGCTTATCCTTATATAGCACAGATACGCAGTATTTT. The variable domain in full, completed from reference TRBV5-1 and TRBJ2-3, reads KAGVTQTPRYLIKTRGQQVTLSCSPISGHRSVSWYQQTPGQGLQFLFEYFSETQRNKGNFPGRFSGRQFSNSRSEMNVSTLELGDSALYLCASSLSLYSTDTQYFGPGTRLTVL.